Each of the 18 T cell receptor beta chains below was sequenced from the same sample in a study of T-cell reconstitution after alpha-beta-depleted transplantation in children. The TCRbeta library was prepared with unique molecular identifiers. TCRdb re-analysed the PCR reads in MiXCR, keeping a single row per CDR3 protein. The sample holds about 270,000 distinct CDR3 sequences; about 10% are singletons and the top ten take around a tenth. The sequencing here drew on PBMCs from the stem cell graft donor, taken from the stem cell graft. These TCRs come from a human donor who donated a stem cell graft to a child with SCID.

This clonotype was found a few times. The genes are TRBV6-2 or TRBV6-3 and TRBJ1-1, with D possibly TRBD1 on 5 matching bases. V dropped 3 bases and J dropped 4 bases, with 12 bases sitting between them. In germline, CDR1 is MNHEY, CDR2 SVGEGT. CDR3 size: 14 residues. The CDR3 is CASSYSVGGTEAFF. In DNA form, the CDR3 reads TGTGCCAGCAGTTATAGTGTGGGGGGCACTGAAGCTTTCTTT.

This clonotype came up a few times. The V call is TRBV12-3 or TRBV12-4, the J call TRBJ1-1, with a possible D match to TRBD1 (6 bases). The CDR3 sequence is 11 residues long. Trimming removed 6 bases at V and 10 bases at J, with 12 bases between. CDR3 sequence: CASRGRGGAFF. CDR3 coding DNA: TGTGCCAGCAGGGGTAGGGGGGGAGCTTTCTTT.

This clonotype was detected many times. The V and J genes are TRBV4-2 and TRBJ2-3; D unclear. The CDR3 length is 15 residues. V lost 0 bases to trimming and J lost 1 base, with 8 bases between them. The V gene's germline CDR1 is LGHNA and CDR2 YNFKEQ. CDR3 protein: CASSQDAIGTDTQYF. DNA for the CDR3: TGTGCCAGCAGCCAAGATGCGATCGGCACAGATACGCAGTATTTT.

V and J are TRBV7-8 and TRBJ2-5; D is ambiguous. The CDR3 consists of 12 residues. V shed 3 bases and J shed 2 bases, with 4 bases lying between them. CDR1 is SGHVS, CDR2 FQNEAQ, per germline. The DNA of the CDR3 is TGTGCCAGCAGCTTTGAACAAGAGACCCAGTACTTC. Protein product: CASSFEQETQYF.

This clonotype occurred a few times. The chain is built from TRBV24-1 and TRBJ2-3; 7 nucleotides align to TRBD2. The CDR3 is made up of 14 amino acids. Germline V gene data show CDR1 as KGHDR and CDR2 as SFDVKD. V lost 5 bases and J lost 9; bases outside the gene matches: 10. The CDR3 sequence: CATSGGGKERTQYF. CDR3 sequence (DNA): TGTGCCACCAGTGGCGGGGGTAAGGAACGGACGCAGTATTTT.

Notes on this clonotype: With a much larger clone just one base away, this may be a read error. This rearrangement joins TRBV10-3 to TRBJ2-4, with D hard to call. This CDR3 region has 14 residues. Germline V gene lookup returns CDR1 ENHRY and CDR2 SYGVKD. V gave up 0 bases and J gave up 9 bases, with 12 bases separating them. The CDR3, as DNA: TGTGCCATCAGTGAGTCGGCGGACGGAACCATTCAGTACTTC. Amino acid sequence: CAISESADGTIQYF.

This clonotype has a count of ten or more. This sequence joins TRBV7-9 and TRBJ1-4; D might be TRBD1 (6 bases). Trimming stripped 5 bases from V and 5 bases from J, with 15 bases between. This CDR3 is built from 15 residues. CDR1 SEHNR and CDR2 FQNEAQ come from the germline V gene (reference sequence). In DNA, the CDR3 is TGTGCCAGCAGCCCTAACAGGGCAGGAAATGAAAAACTGTTTTTT. Amino acids: CASSPNRAGNEKLFF.

This clonotype was observed a handful of times. The CDR3 sequence: CASRAFPQGETQYF. The CDR3 region has the DNA TGTGCCAGCAGGGCTTTCCCGCAGGGCGAGACCCAGTACTTC. This chain links TRBV12-3 or TRBV12-4 with TRBJ2-5; D perhaps matches TRBD1 (5 bases). The CDR3 length is 14 residues. Trimming left V 6 bases short and J 5 bases short, with 16 bases between.

This clonotype was counted between two and nine times. The chain combines TRBV29-1 with TRBJ2-7, with D possibly matching TRBD2 (6 bases). The CDR3 contains 11 residues. CDR1 is SQVTM and CDR2 is ANQGSEA in the germline V gene. The CDR3 loop is CTGIRGSEQYF. CDR3 DNA sequence: TGCACTGGAATCCGGGGGTCCGAGCAGTACTTC.

The V and J genes are TRBV27 and TRBJ2-3, with 12 nucleotides matching TRBD1. CDR1 is MNHEY and CDR2 is SMNVEV in the germline V gene (reference sequence). This CDR3 contains 16 residues. With 4 bases clipped from V and 1 base from J, the junction kept 3 bases outside the gene matches. CDR3 sequence: CASSSGQGARTDTQYF. The CDR3 DNA reads TGTGCCAGCAGTTCGGGACAGGGGGCGCGCACAGATACGCAGTATTTT.

CDR3 protein: CASSLPTLGGEQYF. The CDR3 bases are TGTGCCAGCAGCTTACCCACCTTGGGGGGCGAGCAGTACTTC. J is TRBJ2-7 and V is TRBV7-9, with D maybe TRBD2 (6 bases). This CDR3 contains 14 residues. The V end lost 2 bases, the J end lost 6 bases, and 14 bases lay between the germline ends. Germline lookup yields CDR1 SEHNR and CDR2 FQNEAQ (reference sequence). Full variable domain (missing parts from reference TRBV7-9 and TRBJ2-7): DTGVSQNPRHKITKRGQNVTFRCDPISEHNRLYWYRQTLGQGPEFLTYFQNEAQLEKSRLLSDRFSAERPKGSFSTLEIQRTEQGDSAMYLCASSLPTLGGEQYFGPGTRLTVT.

This clonotype was seen ten or more times. V usage is TRBV7-2 and J usage is TRBJ1-1; D is ambiguous. Between the trimmed V and J ends, which lost 4 bases and 1 base, there was a span of 10 bases. The CDR3 loop spans 14 amino acids. Germline V gene sequence: CDR1 SGHTA, CDR2 FQGNSA. CDR3 amino acids: CASSSGFGNTEAFF. The DNA for the CDR3 is TGTGCCAGCAGCTCCGGATTCGGGAACACTGAAGCTTTCTTT.

This clonotype was observed a handful of times. V and J are TRBV6-5 and TRBJ1-1, with D unresolved. V was cut by 2 bases and J by 0 bases, with 13 bases left in between. This CDR3 is 16 amino acids long. The germline V gene has CDR1 MNHEY and CDR2 SVGAGI. This CDR3 reads CASSYRAGNMNTEAFF. CDR3 in DNA: TGTGCCAGCAGTTACAGGGCAGGTAACATGAACACTGAAGCTTTCTTT.

This clonotype was detected a few times. The chain uses TRBV5-1 and TRBJ2-1; D not resolved. V lost 0 bases and J lost 10, with 11 bases in between. The CDR3 contains 13 residues. Germline CDR1 SGHRS, CDR2 YFSETQ. Here the CDR3 reads CASSLAEVGEQFF. The DNA of the CDR3 is TGCGCCAGCAGCTTGGCGGAAGTTGGAGAGCAGTTCTTC.

The chain joins TRBV19 to TRBJ2-6; D gene ambiguous. Germline-derived CDR1 and CDR2 are LNHDA and SQIVND (reference sequence). The CDR3 runs to 13 residues. The ends were cut back, 7 bases at V and 1 base at J, with 5 bases in the middle. CDR3 nucleotides: TGTGCCAGTACGGAGTCTGGGGCCAACGTCCTGACTTTC. Encoded protein: CASTESGANVLTF.

The gene calls are TRBV4-2 and TRBJ2-7, with a possible D match to TRBD1 (5 bases). The CDR3 loop spans 22 amino acids. Germline V gives CDR1 LGHNA, CDR2 YNFKEQ. V lost 6 bases to trimming and J lost 1 base, with 37 bases between them. In DNA, the CDR3 is TGTGCCAGCAGACACTTAGGACGCGACAGTGTGAAACCAGACCGCACTTCCTACGAGCAGTACTTC. It translates to CASRHLGRDSVKPDRTSYEQYF.

This clonotype was found many times. CDR3 region: CSASPLGEQYF. The CDR3 DNA reads TGCAGTGCTAGTCCCCTAGGAGAGCAGTACTTC. V and J are TRBV20-1 and TRBJ2-7; no definite D call. The ends were cut back, 3 bases at V and 7 bases at J, with 10 bases in the middle. This CDR3 contains 11 residues. CDR1 and CDR2 (germline): DFQATT, SNEGSKA (reference sequence).

The rearrangement joins TRBV25-1 to TRBJ1-4; D is unclear. Trimming shortened V by 2 bases and J by 0 bases, and 7 bases separated the two germline ends. The CDR3 runs 15 residues. Germline CDR1 and CDR2: MGHDK and SYGVNS. DNA of the CDR3: TGTGCCAGCAGTGAAGTTCGGGCAACTAATGAAAAACTGTTTTTT. Amino acid sequence: CASSEVRATNEKLFF.